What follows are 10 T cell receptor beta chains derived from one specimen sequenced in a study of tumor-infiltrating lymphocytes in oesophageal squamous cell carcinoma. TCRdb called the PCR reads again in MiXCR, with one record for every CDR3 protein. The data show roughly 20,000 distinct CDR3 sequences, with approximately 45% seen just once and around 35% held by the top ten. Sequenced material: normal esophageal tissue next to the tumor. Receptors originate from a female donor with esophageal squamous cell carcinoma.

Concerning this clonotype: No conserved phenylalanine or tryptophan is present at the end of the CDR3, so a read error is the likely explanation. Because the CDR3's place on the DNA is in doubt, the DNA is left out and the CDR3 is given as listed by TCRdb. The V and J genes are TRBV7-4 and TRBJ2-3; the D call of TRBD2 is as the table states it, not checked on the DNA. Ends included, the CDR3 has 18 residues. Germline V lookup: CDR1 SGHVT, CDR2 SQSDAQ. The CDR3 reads CASSADLADPYNEQFFGP.

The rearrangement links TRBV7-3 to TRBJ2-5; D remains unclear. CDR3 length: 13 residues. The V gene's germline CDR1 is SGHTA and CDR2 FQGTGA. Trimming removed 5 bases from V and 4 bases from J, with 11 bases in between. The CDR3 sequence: CASSPDGGETQYF. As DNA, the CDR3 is TGTGCCAGCAGCCCCGACGGTGGAGAGACCCAGTACTTC.

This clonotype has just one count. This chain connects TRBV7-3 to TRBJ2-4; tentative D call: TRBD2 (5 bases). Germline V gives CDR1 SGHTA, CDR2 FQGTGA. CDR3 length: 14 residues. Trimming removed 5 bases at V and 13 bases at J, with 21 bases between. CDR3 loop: CASSPGLGYNEQYF. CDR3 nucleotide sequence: TGTGCCAGCAGCCCCGGACTTGGTTACAATGAGCAGTACTTC.

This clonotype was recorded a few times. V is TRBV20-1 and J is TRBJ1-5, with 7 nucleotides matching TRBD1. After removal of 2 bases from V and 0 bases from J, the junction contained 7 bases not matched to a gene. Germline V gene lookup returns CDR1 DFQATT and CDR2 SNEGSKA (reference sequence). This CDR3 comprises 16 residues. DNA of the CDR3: TGCAGTGCTAGACGACAGGGAACAAATAGCAATCAGCCCCAGCATTTT. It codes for CSARRQGTNSNQPQHF.

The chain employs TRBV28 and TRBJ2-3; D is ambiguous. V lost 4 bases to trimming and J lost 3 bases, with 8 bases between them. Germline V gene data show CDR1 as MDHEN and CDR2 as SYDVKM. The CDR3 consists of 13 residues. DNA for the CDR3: TGTGCCAGCAGTTGGAAGACGACAGATACGCAGTATTTT. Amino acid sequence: CASSWKTTDTQYF.

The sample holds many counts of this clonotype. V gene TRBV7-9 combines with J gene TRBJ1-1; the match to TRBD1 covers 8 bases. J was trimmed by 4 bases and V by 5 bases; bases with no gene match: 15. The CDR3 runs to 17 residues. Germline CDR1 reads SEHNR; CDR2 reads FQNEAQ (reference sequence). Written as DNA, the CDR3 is TGTGCCAGCAGCCCCGGACAGGGAAGAGGGCGGGCCACTGAAGCTTTCTTT. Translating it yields CASSPGQGRGRATEAFF.

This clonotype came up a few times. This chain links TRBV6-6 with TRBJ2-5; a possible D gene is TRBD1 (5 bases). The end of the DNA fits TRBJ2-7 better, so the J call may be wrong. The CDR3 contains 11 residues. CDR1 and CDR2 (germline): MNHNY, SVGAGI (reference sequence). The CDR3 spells CASSYRGEQYF. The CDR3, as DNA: TGTGCCAGCAGTTACAGGGGCGAGCAGTACTTC.

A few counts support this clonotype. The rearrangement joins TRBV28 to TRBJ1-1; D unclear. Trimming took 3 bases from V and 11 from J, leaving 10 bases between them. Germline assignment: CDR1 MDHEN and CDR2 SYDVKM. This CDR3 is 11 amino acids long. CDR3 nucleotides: TGTGCCAGCAGTTTTGGGGTAGGGGCTTTCTTT. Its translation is CASSFGVGAFF.

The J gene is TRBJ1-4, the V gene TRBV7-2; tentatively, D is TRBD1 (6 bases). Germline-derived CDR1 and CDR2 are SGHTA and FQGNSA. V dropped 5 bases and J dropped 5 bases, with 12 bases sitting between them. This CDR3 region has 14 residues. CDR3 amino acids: CASSRDRINEKLFF. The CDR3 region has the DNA TGTGCCAGCAGCCGCGACAGGATAAATGAAAAACTGTTTTTT. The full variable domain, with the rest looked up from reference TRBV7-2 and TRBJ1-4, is GAGVSQSPSNKVTEKGKDVELRCDPISGHTALYWYRQSLGQGLEFLIYFQGNSAPDKSGLPSDRFSAERTGGSVSTLTIQRTQQEDSAVYLCASSRDRINEKLFFGSGTQLSVL.

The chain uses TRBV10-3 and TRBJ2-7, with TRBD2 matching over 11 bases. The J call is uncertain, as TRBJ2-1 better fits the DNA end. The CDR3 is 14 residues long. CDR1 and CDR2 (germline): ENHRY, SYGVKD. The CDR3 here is CAISTGTSGKLQFF. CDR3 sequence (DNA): TGTGCCATCAGTACCGGGACTAGCGGTAAGCTGCAGTTCTTC.